This T cell receptor (beta chain) was sequenced during a study of ipilimumab plus nivolumab after autologous stem cell transplantation. Study-level information: A median of roughly eight nivolumab and 4 to 6 ipilimumab doses were given. The DLBCL cohort had primary refractory and relapsed disease, with 18-month progression-free survival of approximately 87% and 28%. Findings and caveats of the study: The authors say TCR, Treg and microbiome findings warrant further study.

V shed 4 bases and J shed 0 bases, with 22 bases lying between them. CDR1 KGHSH and CDR2 LQKENI come from the germline V gene. The CDR3 consists of 19 residues. To note about this clone: Its cognate antigen is unknown.

The protocol was immunoSEQ multiplex PCR, while the TCRdb copy is restricted to in-frame clones and leaves out a portion. The data contain 15,000 to 20,000 clones, approximately 79% of them singletons. The input for sequencing was PBMCs, taken in a trial of ipilimumab plus nivolumab as post-transplant consolidation. The sequence derives from a male donor with diffuse large B-cell lymphoma. The chain recombines TRBV18 with TRBJ1-3; D not resolved. The CDR3 region is CASSLTTPGGPISGNTIYF. The DNA of the CDR3 is TGTGCCAGCTCACTAACTACCCCGGGAGGACCGATCTCTGGAAACACCATATATTTT.